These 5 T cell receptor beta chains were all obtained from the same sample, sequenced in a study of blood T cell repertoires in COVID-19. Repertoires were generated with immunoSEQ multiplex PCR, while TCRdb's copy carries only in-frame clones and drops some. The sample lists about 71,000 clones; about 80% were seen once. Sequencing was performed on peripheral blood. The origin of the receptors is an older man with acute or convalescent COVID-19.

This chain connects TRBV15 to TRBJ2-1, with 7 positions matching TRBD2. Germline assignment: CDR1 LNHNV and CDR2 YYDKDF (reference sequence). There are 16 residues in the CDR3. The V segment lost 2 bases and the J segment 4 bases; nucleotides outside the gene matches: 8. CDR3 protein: CATSRPPGLNYNEQFF. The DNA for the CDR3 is TGTGCCACCAGCAGACCACCGGGACTAAATTACAATGAGCAGTTCTTC.

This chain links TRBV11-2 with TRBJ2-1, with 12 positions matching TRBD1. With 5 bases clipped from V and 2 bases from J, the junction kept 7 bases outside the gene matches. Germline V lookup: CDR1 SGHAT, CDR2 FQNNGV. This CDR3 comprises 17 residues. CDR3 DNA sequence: TGTGCCAGCAGCGCCACCGGGACAGGGGGCACCTACAATGAGCAGTTCTTC. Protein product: CASSATGTGGTYNEQFF.

CDR3 coding DNA: TGTGCCTGGACCGGAGCGGGAGGGGTGGCAGATACGCAGTATTTT. It encodes CAWTGAGGVADTQYF. This rearrangement joins TRBV30 to TRBJ2-3; TRBD2 aligns across 10 bases. V was pared by 4 bases and J by 4 bases, with 8 bases of the junction left unmatched. The CDR3 runs 15 residues. Germline CDR1 reads GTSNPN; CDR2 reads SVGIG (reference sequence).

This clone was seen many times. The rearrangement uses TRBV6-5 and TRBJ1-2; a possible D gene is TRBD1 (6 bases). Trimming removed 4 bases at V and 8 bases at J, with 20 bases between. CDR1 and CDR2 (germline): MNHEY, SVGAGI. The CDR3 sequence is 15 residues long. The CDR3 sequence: CASSSTGGPFRGYTF. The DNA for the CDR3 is TGTGCCAGCAGTTCGACAGGAGGACCTTTCCGGGGCTACACCTTC.

CDR3 nucleotides: TGTGCCAGCAGCTTCAGAGGACCGACGGGGGATCAGCCCCAGCATTTT. This sequence encodes CASSFRGPTGDQPQHF. The genes are TRBV5-4 and TRBJ1-5, with TRBD1 as a possible D gene (5 bases). The CDR3 has 16 amino acids. Germline CDR1 is SGHNT and CDR2 is YYREEE (reference sequence). Trimming shortened V by 2 bases and J by 5 bases, and 17 bases separated the two germline ends.